This TCR beta chain is from a study of human T cells and chemical hapten exposure. What the library attached to individual cDNA molecules were unique molecular identifiers. TCRdb itself ran the RACE reads through MiXCR, one entry per CDR3 protein. Found here are tens of thousands of distinct CDR3 sequences, around 7% of them singletons; the top ten hold 1.6%. This clonotype was seen many times. The CDR3 covers 15 residues. Trimming removed 1 base from V and 6 bases from J, with 18 bases in between. Germline CDR1 and CDR2: DFQATT and SNEGSKA (reference sequence). Indicated time point: pre-sensitization, week 0. Treatment denoted: therapeutic diphenylcyclopropenone sensitization with weekly scalp DPC.

This chain uses TRBV20-1 with TRBJ1-2; D remains unclear. The sample was whole blood, taken in connection with sensitization to the hapten diphenylcyclopropenone (DPC). This TCR derives from a woman between 25 and 40 years old with alopecia areata. Some clones in this sample may be carry-over from other donors' samples. The CDR3 here is CSARGYLISRDGYTF. The CDR3 region has the DNA TGCAGTGCTAGAGGCTATCTAATAAGTAGGGATGGCTACACCTTC.